The present TCR beta chain was sequenced within a study of CD8 T cells in ankylosing spondylitis. This CDR3 comprises 13 residues. The V and J ends lost 3 bases and 7 bases respectively, with 10 bases between them. CDR1 MNHEY and CDR2 SMNVEV come from the germline V gene (reference sequence). In making TCR beta libraries, quantitative 5'-RACE with molecular barcodes was used. TCRdb re-derived calls from the 5' RACE reads in MiXCR, one entry per CDR3 protein. The sample contains approximately 130,000 distinct CDR3 sequences, over 7% of which appear only once. General study results and limits: Peripheral blood held disease-linked clones only at relatively low frequency, and these were CD8+.

There are many counts of this clonotype. Its antigen is not identified. The sequence was obtained from a male donor with ankylosing spondylitis or in good health (not recorded which). V gene TRBV27 combines with J gene TRBJ2-1; either TRBD1 or TRBD2 may supply D (5 bases each). Material: blood, either unsorted or a sorted T cell fraction (not recorded which). CDR3 loop: CASSFQGGNEQFF. As DNA, the CDR3 is TGTGCCAGCAGTTTTCAGGGCGGGAATGAGCAGTTCTTC.